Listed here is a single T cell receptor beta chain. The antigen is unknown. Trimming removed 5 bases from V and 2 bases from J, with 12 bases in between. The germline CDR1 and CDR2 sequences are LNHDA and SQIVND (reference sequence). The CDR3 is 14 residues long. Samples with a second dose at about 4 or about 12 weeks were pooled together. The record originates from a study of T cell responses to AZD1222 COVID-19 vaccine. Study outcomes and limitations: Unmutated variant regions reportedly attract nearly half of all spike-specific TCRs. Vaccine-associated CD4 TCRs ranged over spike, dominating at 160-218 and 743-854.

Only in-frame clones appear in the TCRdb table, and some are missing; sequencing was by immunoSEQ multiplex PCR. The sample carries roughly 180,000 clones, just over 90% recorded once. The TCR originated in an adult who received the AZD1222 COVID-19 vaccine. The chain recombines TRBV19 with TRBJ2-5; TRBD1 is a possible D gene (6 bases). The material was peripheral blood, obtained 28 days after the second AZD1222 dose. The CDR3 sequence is CASSAQGSQETQYF. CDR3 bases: TGTGCCAGTAGTGCCCAGGGGAGTCAAGAGACCCAGTACTTC.